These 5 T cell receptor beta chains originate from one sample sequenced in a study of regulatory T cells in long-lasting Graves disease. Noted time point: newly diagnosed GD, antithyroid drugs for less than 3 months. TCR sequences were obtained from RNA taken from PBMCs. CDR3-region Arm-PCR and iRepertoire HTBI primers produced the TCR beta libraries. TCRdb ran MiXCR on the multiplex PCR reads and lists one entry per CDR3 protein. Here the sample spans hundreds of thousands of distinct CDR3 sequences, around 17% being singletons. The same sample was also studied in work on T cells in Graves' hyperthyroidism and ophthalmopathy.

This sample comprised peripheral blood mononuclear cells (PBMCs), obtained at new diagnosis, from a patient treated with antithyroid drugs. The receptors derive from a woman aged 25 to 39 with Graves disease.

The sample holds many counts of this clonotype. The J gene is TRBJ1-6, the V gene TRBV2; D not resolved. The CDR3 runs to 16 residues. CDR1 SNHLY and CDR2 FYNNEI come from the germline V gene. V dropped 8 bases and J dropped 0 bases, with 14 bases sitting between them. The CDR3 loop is CASGHSASSYNSPLHF. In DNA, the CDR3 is TGTGCCAGCGGCCACTCTGCGAGCTCCTATAATTCACCCCTCCACTTT.

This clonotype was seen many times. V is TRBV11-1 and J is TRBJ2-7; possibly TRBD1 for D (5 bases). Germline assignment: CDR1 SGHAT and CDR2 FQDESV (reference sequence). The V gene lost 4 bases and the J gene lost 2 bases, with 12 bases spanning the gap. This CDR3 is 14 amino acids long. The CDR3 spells CASSSSGFPYEQYF. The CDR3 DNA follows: TGTGCCAGCAGCTCATCAGGGTTCCCCTACGAGCAGTACTTC. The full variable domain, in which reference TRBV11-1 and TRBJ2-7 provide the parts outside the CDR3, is EAEVAQSPRYKITEKSQAVAFWCDPISGHATLYWYRQILGQGPELLVQFQDESVVDDSQLPKDRFSAERLKGVDSTLKIQPAELGDSAMYLCASSSSGFPYEQYFGPGTRLTVT.

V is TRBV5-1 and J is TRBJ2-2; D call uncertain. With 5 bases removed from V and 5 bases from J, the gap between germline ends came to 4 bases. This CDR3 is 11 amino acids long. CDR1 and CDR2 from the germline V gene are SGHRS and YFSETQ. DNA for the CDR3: TGCGCCAGCAGGAAAACCGGGGAGCTGTTTTTT. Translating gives CASRKTGELFF.

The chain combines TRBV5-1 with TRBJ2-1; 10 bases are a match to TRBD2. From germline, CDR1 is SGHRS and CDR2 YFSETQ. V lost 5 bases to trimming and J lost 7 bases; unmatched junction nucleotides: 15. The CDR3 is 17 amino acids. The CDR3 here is CASSQRDWTSGRNEQFF. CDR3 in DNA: TGCGCCAGCAGTCAGAGGGACTGGACTAGCGGTAGGAATGAGCAGTTCTTC.

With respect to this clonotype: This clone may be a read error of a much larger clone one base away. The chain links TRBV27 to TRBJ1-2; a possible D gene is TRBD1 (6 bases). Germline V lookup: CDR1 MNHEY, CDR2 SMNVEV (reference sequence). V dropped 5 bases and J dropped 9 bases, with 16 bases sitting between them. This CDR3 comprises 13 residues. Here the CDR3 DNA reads TGTGCCAGCAGTCAAGGGGGGAGGGTCAGCTACACCTTC. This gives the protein CASSQGGRVSYTF.